This T cell receptor (beta chain) was captured in a study of CD4 and CD8 cells across lung adenocarcinoma regions. The V and J ends lost 2 bases and 5 bases, in that order; junction bases with no gene match: 8. This CDR3 contains 15 residues. Germline CDR1 MNHEY, CDR2 SVGAGI. TCRdb analysed the PCR reads with MiXCR anew, one entry per CDR3 protein. The data hold 20,000 or so distinct CDR3 sequences, with approximately 50% observed a single time. This clonotype was seen many times. The patients had localized lung adenocarcinoma, a non-small cell subtype. The chain combines TRBV6-5 with TRBJ1-1; 7 bases match TRBD1. This sequence was found in a male donor with lung adenocarcinoma. The CD4 and CD8 labels of this study may be unreliable. Sample: CD8+ T cells from the margin of a lung tumor. The CDR3 DNA sequence: TGTGCCAGCAGTTACCTCGACAGGGTGAGGACTGAAGCTTTCTTT. It codes for CASSYLDRVRTEAFF.